This T cell receptor beta chain is drawn from a study of blood T cells in healthy people across ages. Whole-study findings and limits: In long-lived donors, naive CD4+ cell counts and diversity exceeded those of aged donors.

V gave up 1 base and J gave up 6 bases, with 7 bases separating them. Germline V lookup: CDR1 MNHNS, CDR2 SASEGT. CDR3 size: 13 residues. Of note for this clonotype: The antigen is unknown.

With a J-beta primer mix and a sample-barcoded 5' primer, a second PCR ran about 7 to 12 cycles. In TCRdb, the 5' RACE reads were re-called with MiXCR into one record per CDR3 protein. The table records under 800,000 distinct CDR3 sequences, around 40% of them present only once. The sample comprised blood. This chain links TRBV6-1 with TRBJ2-1, with TRBD1 as a possible D gene (5 bases). This TCR derives from a woman aged 55 to 70 in good health. The CDR3 DNA reads as TGTGCCAGCAGTGAAGTTCAGGGCAATGAGCAGTTCTTC. It codes for CASSEVQGNEQFF.